These T cell receptor beta chains were read from a single sample in a study of T cell responses to AZD1222 COVID-19 vaccine. Some clones are missing from TCRdb's copy, which holds only in-frame ones; the method was immunoSEQ multiplex PCR. The table includes fewer than 150,000 clones, about 88% detected once. The material sequenced was peripheral blood, taken 28 days after the second AZD1222 dose. The receptors shown here come from an adult who received the AZD1222 COVID-19 vaccine. The CDR3 runs from the conserved cysteine through the conserved F or W. Each record gives: clone size, J gene, D gene, V gene, CDR3 protein, CDR3 DNA. D genes are given only for firm matches. A clone size is listed for some rows: how often the clone was seen (once, few, many), or a class if it is expanded.

-	TRBJ1-1	TRBD1	TRBV12-3/TRBV12-4	CASSDRAGTEAFF	TGTGCCAGCAGCGACAGGGCGGGCACTGAAGCTTTCTTT
-	TRBJ2-2	TRBD2	TRBV5-1	CASSLGLAGRGGELFF	TGCGCCAGCAGCTTGGGACTAGCGGGCCGGGGCGGGGAGCTGTTTTTT
-	TRBJ1-1	-	TRBV28	CASILAGEDTEAFF	TGTGCCAGCATTCTTGCGGGGGAGGACACTGAAGCTTTCTTT
-	TRBJ1-6	-	TRBV7-2	CASRDEGLGKNSPLHF	TGTGCCAGCAGGGACGAGGGGTTAGGGAAAAATTCACCCCTCCACTTT
-	TRBJ2-3	-	TRBV5-1	CASSLYITDTQYF	TGCGCCAGCAGCTTGTACATCACAGATACGCAGTATTTT
-	TRBJ2-1	TRBD2	TRBV2	CASSGRTSGSYNEQFF	TGTGCCAGCAGTGGCAGGACTAGCGGATCCTACAATGAGCAGTTCTTC
-	TRBJ2-5	-	TRBV9	CASNRGAQETQYF	TGTGCCAGCAATCGGGGAGCGCAAGAGACCCAGTACTTC
-	TRBJ1-1	-	TRBV7-3	CASSPGINTEAFF	TGTGCCAGCAGCCCTGGGATAAACACTGAAGCTTTCTTT
-	TRBJ2-5	TRBD2	TRBV7-9	CASSLVPAFLAGGETQYF	TGTGCCAGCAGCTTAGTCCCAGCCTTTCTAGCGGGAGGAGAGACCCAGTACTTC
-	TRBJ1-2	-	TRBV12-3/TRBV12-4	CASSLVPGPYTF	TGTGCCAGCAGTTTAGTCCCGGGACCTTACACCTTC
once	TRBJ1-5	-	TRBV5-6	CASSLSGGAGQPQHF	TGTGCCAGCAGCCTCAGTGGGGGCGCGGGTCAGCCCCAGCATTTT
-	TRBJ2-7	-	TRBV9	CASSPGLFYEQYF	TGTGCCAGCAGCCCGGGACTTTTCTACGAGCAGTACTTC
-	TRBJ1-1	-	TRBV7-3	CASSSGSSGSGAFF	TGTGCCAGCAGCTCGGGATCATCGGGGTCGGGGGCTTTCTTT
-	TRBJ1-1	-	TRBV5-1	CASSLVVRVRDTEAFF	TGCGCCAGCAGCTTGGTCGTCAGGGTTCGGGACACTGAAGCTTTCTTT
-	TRBJ2-1	TRBD2	TRBV9	CASSPREGRGSEQFF	TGTGCCAGCAGCCCCCGGGAGGGCCGGGGGTCTGAGCAGTTCTTC
-	TRBJ1-2	TRBD1	TRBV3-1/TRBV3-2	CASSRDRGDGTF	TGTGCCAGCAGTCGAGACAGGGGCGACGGCACCTTC
-	TRBJ1-5	TRBD1	TRBV6-4	CASSEATGGNQPQHF	TGTGCCAGCAGTGAAGCGACAGGGGGCAATCAGCCCCAGCATTTT
-	TRBJ1-1	-	TRBV4-3	CASSQDPIQGNTEAFF	TGCGCCAGCAGCCAAGACCCAATACAGGGGAACACTGAAGCTTTCTTT
-	TRBJ1-6	-	TRBV5-4	CASSLGQVRSYNSPLHF	TGTGCCAGCAGCTTGGGGCAGGTTCGCTCCTATAATTCACCCCTCCACTTT
-	TRBJ1-4	-	TRBV19	CASSMGTTNEKLFF	TGTGCCAGTAGTATGGGTACAACTAATGAAAAACTGTTTTTT
-	TRBJ1-1	-	TRBV30	CAWSGDVNTEAFF	TGTGCCTGGAGTGGGGACGTGAACACTGAAGCTTTCTTT
-	TRBJ2-1	-	TRBV5-1	CASSLAELATLSSYNEQFF	TGCGCCAGCAGCTTGGCCGAACTAGCCACGCTTAGCTCCTACAATGAGCAGTTCTTC
few	TRBJ1-5	TRBD1	TRBV18	CASSPTGGRLNQPQHF	TGTGCCAGCTCACCAACAGGGGGGCGGCTCAATCAGCCCCAGCATTTT
-	TRBJ1-2	TRBD1	TRBV2	CASSARDSHYGYTF	TGTGCCAGCAGTGCACGGGACAGCCACTATGGCTACACCTTC
-	TRBJ1-1	-	TRBV7-6	CASSQVYKANTEAFF	TGTGCCAGCAGCCAGGTCTACAAAGCGAACACTGAAGCTTTCTTT
-	TRBJ2-7	-	TRBV29-1	CSGRQSYEQYF	TGCAGCGGTCGACAGTCCTACGAGCAGTACTTC
-	TRBJ2-7	-	TRBV6-5	CATAGAGSSYEQYF	TGTGCGACGGCGGGGGCAGGGAGCTCCTACGAGCAGTACTTC
once	TRBJ1-5	-	TRBV7-8	CASSSPWLGSNQPQHF	TGTGCCAGCAGCTCCCCGTGGTTAGGGAGCAATCAGCCCCAGCATTTT
-	TRBJ1-6	TRBD1	TRBV2	CASAGGDAYSPLHF	TGTGCCAGCGCAGGGGGGGACGCATATTCACCCCTCCACTTT
-	TRBJ2-1	-	TRBV3-1/TRBV3-2	CASTSEGPDYNEQFF	TGTGCCAGCACCTCGGAGGGGCCTGATTACAATGAGCAGTTCTTC
-	TRBJ1-5	TRBD1	TRBV24-1	CATSETGVGQPQHF	TGTGCCACCAGTGAGACAGGGGTCGGACAGCCCCAGCATTTT
-	TRBJ2-3	-	TRBV11-2	CASLPEWGTDTQYF	TGTGCCAGCTTACCTGAGTGGGGGACAGATACGCAGTATTTT
few	TRBJ1-5	-	TRBV6-1	CASSAPIRGSNQPQHF	TGTGCCAGCAGTGCGCCGATTCGGGGAAGCAATCAGCCCCAGCATTTT
-	TRBJ1-2	-	TRBV12-5	CASGLMSGYGYTF	TGTGCTAGTGGTTTGATGTCAGGCTATGGCTACACCTTC
-	TRBJ1-2	-	TRBV27	CASSLGARGYGYTF	TGTGCCAGCAGTTTAGGGGCTAGGGGCTATGGCTACACCTTC
-	TRBJ1-2	TRBD1	TRBV5-6	CASSDGTGAGGYTF	TGTGCCAGCAGCGATGGGACAGGGGCCGGTGGCTACACCTTC